Shown below are 29 T cell receptor beta chains from a single sample sequenced in a study of OX40 agonist ivuxolimab in advanced cancers. Measured with immunoSEQ multiplex PCR; TCRdb has only the in-frame clones, and not every one. The repertoire holds tens of thousands of clones, with about 90% as singletons. The specimen was CD4+ or CD8+ T cells sorted from blood, collected in a trial of the OX40 agonist ivuxolimab. These receptors all stem from an adult with an advanced solid tumor such as melanoma, head and neck, liver or kidney cancer.

This clone has just a few counts. V and J are TRBV11-2 and TRBJ2-1; 11 bases fit TRBD1. The ends lost 6 bases at V and 7 bases at J; junction bases unmatched: 8. Germline CDR1 is SGHAT and CDR2 is FQNNGV. This CDR3 region has 15 residues. Written as DNA, the CDR3 is TGTGCCAGCAGTCTTGGACAGGGGGCTTGGAATGAGCAGTTCTTC. It translates to CASSLGQGAWNEQFF.

The J gene is TRBJ2-7, the V gene TRBV11-2, with 7 bases that match TRBD1. CDR1 and CDR2 from the germline V gene are SGHAT and FQNNGV. V lost 3 bases and J lost 3; bases outside the gene matches: 2. The CDR3 runs 13 residues. The CDR3 DNA follows: TGTGCCAGCAGCTTGGGGGACAGCTACGAGCAGTACTTC. Its translation is CASSLGDSYEQYF.

V usage is TRBV6-4 and J usage is TRBJ1-1, with D possibly matching TRBD1 (6 bases). V was pared by 6 bases and J by 0 bases, with 11 bases between. The CDR3 loop spans 14 amino acids. Germline assignment: CDR1 MRHNA and CDR2 SNTAGT. CDR3 nucleotides: TGTGCCAGCAGGCCCGACAGGTTGAACACTGAAGCTTTCTTT. Amino acids: CASRPDRLNTEAFF.

The V call is TRBV5-1, the J call TRBJ2-7; unclear D gene. The germline V gene encodes CDR1 SGHRS and CDR2 YFSETQ. V lost 0 bases to trimming and J lost 5 bases, with 9 bases between them. The CDR3 sequence is 13 residues long. The CDR3 region has the DNA TGCGCCAGCAGCTTGGAGGGCCTCAACGAGCAGTACTTC. This gives the protein CASSLEGLNEQYF. The full variable domain, in which reference TRBV5-1 and TRBJ2-7 provide the parts outside the CDR3, is KAGVTQTPRYLIKTRGQQVTLSCSPISGHRSVSWYQQTPGQGLQFLFEYFSETQRNKGNFPGRFSGRQFSNSRSEMNVSTLELGDSALYLCASSLEGLNEQYFGPGTRLTVT.

The chain is built from TRBV10-3 and TRBJ1-2; D is unclear. CDR1 is ENHRY and CDR2 is SYGVKD in the germline V gene. The CDR3 is made up of 13 amino acids. Deletions cut 10 bases from V and 7 bases from J, with 19 bases between. The CDR3: CATHQVPIPGYTF. The CDR3 DNA is TGTGCCACCCATCAGGTTCCGATACCTGGCTACACCTTC.

The chain employs TRBV2 and TRBJ2-3; tentatively, D is TRBD1 (6 bases). Germline assignment: CDR1 SNHLY and CDR2 FYNNEI. V was trimmed by 6 bases and J by 2 bases, leaving 12 bases between them. CDR3 length: 14 residues. CDR3 protein: CASSSNRDTDTQYF. DNA of the CDR3: TGTGCCAGCAGCAGCAACAGGGACACAGATACGCAGTATTTT.

On this clone: This same CDR3 is encoded by further DNA sequences in the sample. The chain employs TRBV28 and TRBJ1-5, with a tentative D call TRBD1 (5 bases). This CDR3 comprises 12 residues. Trimming took off 2 bases at V and 6 bases at J, with 5 bases between the two ends. The germline CDR1 and CDR2 sequences are MDHEN and SYDVKM. This chain's CDR3 is CASSLQGQPQHF. Here the CDR3 DNA reads TGTGCCAGCAGTTTACAGGGTCAGCCCCAGCATTTT.

The chain has TRBV10-3 and TRBJ2-1; a possible D gene is TRBD2 (6 bases). Trimming left V 7 bases short and J 4 bases short, with 14 bases between. CDR1 ENHRY and CDR2 SYGVKD come from the germline V gene. The CDR3 covers 14 residues. Written as DNA, the CDR3 is TGTGCCATCACCCCGAGTAGCGGATACAATGAGCAGTTCTTC. The encoded protein is CAITPSSGYNEQFF.

The chain employs TRBV7-2 and TRBJ2-7; D is perhaps TRBD2 (5 bases). The CDR3 is made up of 14 amino acids. V was shortened by 5 bases and J by 0 bases, with 11 bases between the two germline ends. From germline, CDR1 is SGHTA and CDR2 FQGNSA. This chain's CDR3 is CASSARRDSYEQYF. CDR3 in DNA: TGTGCCAGCAGCGCTCGACGGGACTCCTACGAGCAGTACTTC.

The chain couples TRBV30 to TRBJ2-1; the D gene could be TRBD1 or TRBD2 (5 bases each). CDR1 and CDR2 from the germline V gene are GTSNPN and SVGIG (reference sequence). The germline V and J ends were trimmed by 1 base and 8 bases, with 12 bases remaining between them. This CDR3 is built from 13 residues. CDR3 sequence (DNA): TGTGCCTGGAGTGGTGGGACGTGGGATGAGCAGTTCTTC. This gives the protein CAWSGGTWDEQFF. Complete variable domain (other parts from reference TRBV30 and TRBJ2-1): SQTIHQWPATLVQPVGSPLSLECTVEGTSNPNLYWYRQAAGRGLQLLFYSVGIGQISSEVPQNLSASRPQDRQFILSSKKLLLSDSGFYLCAWSGGTWDEQFFGPGTRLTVL.

J is TRBJ2-3 and V is TRBV5-6, with D possibly matching TRBD2 (6 bases). The CDR3 has 17 residues. V shed 7 bases and J shed 4 bases, with 25 bases lying between them. In germline, CDR1 is SGHDT, CDR2 YYEEEE. The CDR3 loop reads CASHGGPLAKVADTQYF. As DNA, the CDR3 is TGTGCCAGCCATGGAGGTCCCCTAGCGAAGGTCGCAGATACGCAGTATTTT.

The chain carries TRBV14 and TRBJ1-2; tentative D call: TRBD1 (5 bases). CDR1 and CDR2 from the germline V gene are SGHDN and FVKESK. The CDR3 sequence is 14 residues long. V was cut by 4 bases and J by 4 bases, with 13 bases left in between. DNA of the CDR3: TGTGCCAGCAGCCCGGGACGGGCGGGCTATGGCTACACCTTC. Translating it yields CASSPGRAGYGYTF.

The chain links TRBV19 to TRBJ2-2, with 13 nucleotides matching TRBD2. The germline CDR1 and CDR2 sequences are LNHDA and SQIVND (reference sequence). The CDR3 totals 14 residues. V was pared by 7 bases and J by 7 bases, with 3 bases of the junction left unmatched. CDR3 sequence (DNA): TGTGCCAGTATGACTAGCGGGGGGTTCGGGGAGCTGTTTTTT. The encoded protein is CASMTSGGFGELFF.

The chain carries TRBV5-4 and TRBJ1-2; perhaps TRBD1 as D (6 bases). With 4 bases removed from V and 4 bases from J, the gap between germline ends came to 17 bases. The CDR3 extends over 15 amino acids. The V gene's germline CDR1 is SGHNT and CDR2 YYREEE (reference sequence). CDR3 amino acids: CASSTPRQAVYGYTF. Written as DNA, the CDR3 is TGTGCCAGCAGCACCCCCCGACAGGCCGTCTATGGCTACACCTTC. Supplemented by reference TRBV5-4 and TRBJ1-2, the full variable domain reads ETGVTQSPTHLIKTRGQQVTLRCSSQSGHNTVSWYQQALGQGPQFIFQYYREEENGRGNFPPRFSGLQFPNYSSELNVNALELDDSALYLCASSTPRQAVYGYTFGSGTRLTVV.

The chain joins TRBV5-1 to TRBJ2-1; TRBD1 agrees at 9 bases. Trimming removed 4 bases from V and 7 bases from J; junction bases left unmatched: 6. The V gene's germline CDR1 is SGHRS and CDR2 YFSETQ. The CDR3 spans 14 residues. CDR3 residues: CASSPGTGSNEQFF. In DNA form, the CDR3 reads TGCGCCAGCAGCCCGGGGACAGGGAGTAATGAGCAGTTCTTC.

This chain joins TRBV11-2 and TRBJ2-7; either TRBD1 or TRBD2 may supply D (5 bases each). The germline CDR1 and CDR2 sequences are SGHAT and FQNNGV. V lost 3 bases and J lost 2, with 8 bases in between. The length of the CDR3 is 13 residues. CDR3 DNA sequence: TGTGCCAGCAGCTTCGGGACGCCCTACGAGCAGTACTTC. It translates to CASSFGTPYEQYF.

The rearrangement uses TRBV14 and TRBJ2-1; TRBD2 agrees at 12 bases. Germline V lookup: CDR1 SGHDN, CDR2 FVKESK. V dropped 5 bases and J dropped 6; count of bases not matched to a gene: 11. The CDR3 length is 17 residues. The DNA for the CDR3 is TGTGCCAGCAGCAACCCCCCTCGGACTAGCGGGATCAATGAGCAGTTCTTC. Its translation is CASSNPPRTSGINEQFF.

The CDR3 sequence is CASSLRQGGQKLFF. In nucleotides, the CDR3 is TGTGCCAGCAGTTTAAGACAGGGGGGGCAAAAACTGTTTTTT. The J gene is TRBJ1-4, the V gene TRBV27; 9 nucleotides line up with TRBD1. The CDR3 totals 14 residues. Losses at the gene ends were 2 bases for V and 9 bases for J; bases not matched to a gene: 4. Per the germline V gene, CDR1 is MNHEY and CDR2 is SMNVEV (reference sequence).

The chain uses TRBV11-3 and TRBJ1-1; D may be TRBD1 (5 bases). The CDR3 length is 18 residues. V lost 4 bases and J lost 2, with 23 bases in between. The germline CDR1 and CDR2 sequences are SGHNT and YENEEA. CDR3 DNA: TGTGCCAGCAGCTCGCTTGGGGGGATCCCTAGACAAAACACTGAAGCTTTCTTT. Its protein product is CASSSLGGIPRQNTEAFF. Combining the CDR3 with reference TRBV11-3 and TRBJ1-1 gives the whole variable domain EAGVVQSPRYKIIEKKQPVAFWCNPISGHNTLYWYLQNLGQGPELLIRYENEEAVDDSQLPKDRFSAERLKGVDSTLKIQPAELGDSAVYLCASSSLGGIPRQNTEAFFGQGTRLTVV.

The gene calls are TRBV14 and TRBJ2-1, with 8 bases that match TRBD1. CDR1 and CDR2 from the germline V gene are SGHDN and FVKESK. J was trimmed by 3 bases and V by 0 bases; bases with no gene match: 4. CDR3 length: 16 residues. The CDR3 loop is CASSQDTGGRYNEQFF. The CDR3 DNA reads as TGTGCCAGCAGCCAAGATACAGGGGGACGCTACAATGAGCAGTTCTTC. Looking up the rest from reference TRBV14 and TRBJ2-1 gives the full variable domain: EAGVTQFPSHSVIEKGQTVTLRCDPISGHDNLYWYRRVMGKEIKFLLHFVKESKQDESGMPNNRFLAERTGGTYSTLKVQPAELEDSGVYFCASSQDTGGRYNEQFFGPGTRLTVL.

The gene calls are TRBV15 and TRBJ1-4; a possible D gene is TRBD1 (6 bases). V was cut by 8 bases and J by 2 bases, with 15 bases left in between. This CDR3 region has 15 residues. Germline CDR1 reads LNHNV; CDR2 reads YYDKDF (reference sequence). CDR3 residues: CATGTPYTTNEKLFF. CDR3 nucleotides: TGTGCCACCGGGACACCTTATACGACTAATGAAAAACTGTTTTTT.

The rearrangement links TRBV28 to TRBJ2-2; the match to TRBD2 covers 9 bases. Trimming cost V 4 bases and J 0 bases; bases outside gene matches: 0. The germline V gene encodes CDR1 MDHEN and CDR2 SYDVKM. CDR3 size: 15 residues. CDR3 DNA sequence: TGTGCCAGCAGTTCTAGCGGGGCGAACACCGGGGAGCTGTTTTTT. Translation: CASSSSGANTGELFF.

The chain's CDR3 is CATRQVSYEQYF. The CDR3 coding sequence is TGTGCCACCAGACAGGTCTCCTACGAGCAGTACTTC. V gene TRBV2 combines with J gene TRBJ2-7; D possibly corresponds to TRBD1 (6 bases). The CDR3 is 12 residues long. V gave up 10 bases and J gave up 0 bases, with 10 bases separating them. Germline CDR1 SNHLY, CDR2 FYNNEI. Filled out from reference TRBV2 and TRBJ2-7, the complete variable domain reads EPEVTQTPSHQVTQMGQEVILRCVPISNHLYFYWYRQILGQKVEFLVSFYNNEISEKSEIFDDQFSVERPDGSNFTLKIRSTKLEDSAMYFCATRQVSYEQYFGPGTRLTVT.

The chain uses TRBV5-5 and TRBJ2-1; a weak D match, TRBD2 (5 bases). CDR3 length: 16 amino acids. Germline CDR1 SGHKS, CDR2 YYEKEE (reference sequence). V shed 0 bases and J shed 0 bases, with 10 bases lying between them. This CDR3 reads CASSLGGQSSYNEQFF. The CDR3 coding sequence is TGTGCCAGCAGCTTGGGAGGGCAGAGCTCCTACAATGAGCAGTTCTTC.

The chain uses TRBV7-9 and TRBJ1-2; TRBD1 is a possible D gene (5 bases). The ends were cut back, 5 bases at V and 1 base at J, with 14 bases in the middle. This CDR3 region has 15 residues. Germline CDR1 and CDR2: SEHNR and FQNEAQ (reference sequence). CDR3 coding DNA: TGTGCCAGCAGCCGAGGGGAGGGTAGTAACTATGGCTACACCTTC. Protein: CASSRGEGSNYGYTF.

This clone was recorded a few times. The J gene is TRBJ1-5, the V gene TRBV6-5, with TRBD1 as a possible D gene (5 bases). The V end was cut by 8 bases, the J end by 2 bases, with 10 bases between. The CDR3 length is 13 residues. Per the germline V gene, CDR1 is MNHEY and CDR2 is SVGAGI. CDR3 protein: CASSRDGNQPQHF. CDR3 coding DNA: TGTGCCAGCTCCCGGGACGGCAATCAGCCCCAGCATTTT.

The V gene is TRBV10-3, the J gene TRBJ2-6; the match to TRBD1 covers 9 bases. This CDR3 comprises 17 residues. CDR1 and CDR2 from the germline V gene are ENHRY and SYGVKD. The junction had 4 bases not matched to a gene; V was cut back by 4 bases and J by 0 bases. CDR3 DNA: TGTGCCATCAGTGCCGACAGGGGGTACTCTGGGGCCAACGTCCTGACTTTC. Protein product: CAISADRGYSGANVLTF.

The genes are TRBV18 and TRBJ1-3; D gene uncertain. Per the germline V gene, CDR1 is KGHSH and CDR2 is LQKENI. Trimming removed 3 bases from V and 0 bases from J, with 12 bases in between. The CDR3 is 16 amino acids. CDR3 coding DNA: TGTGCCAGCTCACCTCGGGCTCGGGGCTCTGGAAACACCATATATTTT. Amino acids: CASSPRARGSGNTIYF. Full variable domain (remainder filled in from reference TRBV18 and TRBJ1-3): NAGVMQNPRHLVRRRGQEARLRCSPMKGHSHVYWYRQLPEEGLKFMVYLQKENIIDESGMPKERFSAEFPKEGPSILRIQQVVRGDSAAYFCASSPRARGSGNTIYFGEGSWLTVV.

The V call is TRBV21-1, the J call TRBJ2-7; the table's D call, TRBD2, was not checked against the DNA. TRBV21-1 is an annotated pseudogene. The CDR3 covers 15 residues. The DNA for the CDR3 is TGTGCCAGCAGCTCAAAGGCGGGGCACTCCTACGAGCAGTACTTC. Translation: CASSSKAGHSYEQYF.